This T cell receptor beta chain was obtained from a study of cytomegalovirus exposure and HLA in healthy donors. Of note for this clone: Its target is unknown.

Germline CDR1 reads SGHRS; CDR2 reads YFSETQ. J gave up 1 base and V 0 bases, and 0 bases lay outside the gene matches. CDR3 length equals 16 residues. Study-wide points: The authors later found TCR association rates varying by HLA locus, with DRB1 most and HLA-C fewest. A likely sequencing artifact accounted for one observed cluster of highly shared sequence variants.

Vbeta (60) and Jbeta (13) primers were used in the PCR. Clones were sequenced by immunoSEQ multiplex PCR, and TCRdb holds only the in-frame ones, with some missing. The data hold about 160,000 clones, with roughly 80% observed a single time. This clonotype was sampled from a middle-aged man in good health and CMV-seropositive. V gene TRBV5-1 combines with J gene TRBJ2-2; 10 bases map to TRBD2. The sample was PBMCs. The DNA of the CDR3 is TGCGCCAGCAGCTTGGTAGCGGGAGGGAACACCGGGGAGCTGTTTTTT. Residues: CASSLVAGGNTGELFF.